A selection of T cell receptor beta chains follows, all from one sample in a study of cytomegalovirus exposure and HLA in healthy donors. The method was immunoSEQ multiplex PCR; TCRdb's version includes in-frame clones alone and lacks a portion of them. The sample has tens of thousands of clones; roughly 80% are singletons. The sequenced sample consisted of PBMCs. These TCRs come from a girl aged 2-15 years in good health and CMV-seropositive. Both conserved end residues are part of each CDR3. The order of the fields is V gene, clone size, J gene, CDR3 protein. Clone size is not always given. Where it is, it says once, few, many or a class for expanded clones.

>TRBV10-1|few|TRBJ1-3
CASTGSGNTIYF
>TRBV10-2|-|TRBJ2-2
CASSERGGLRTGELFF
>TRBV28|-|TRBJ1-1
CASSIGLLTEAFF
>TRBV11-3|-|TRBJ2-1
CASSSGQTSYNEQFF
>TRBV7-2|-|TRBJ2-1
CASSLSGQRVNEQFF
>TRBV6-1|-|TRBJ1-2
CASSEVDGGGGMYYGYTF
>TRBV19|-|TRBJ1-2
CASSIRQENYGYTF
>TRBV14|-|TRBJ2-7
CASSQGAGAAYEQYF
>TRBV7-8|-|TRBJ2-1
CASSRATAGRFF
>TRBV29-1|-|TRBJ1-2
CSVEYMDGYTF
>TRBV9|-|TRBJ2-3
CASSPPQLAWTDTQYF
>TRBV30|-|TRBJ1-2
CACSGTGHGYTF
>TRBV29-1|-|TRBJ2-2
CSVPGMAGELFF
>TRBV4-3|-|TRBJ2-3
CASSPGLVRRDTQYF
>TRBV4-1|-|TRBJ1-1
CASSQGWDRRNTEAFF
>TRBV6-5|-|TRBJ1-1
CASSSTSAGRSTEAFF
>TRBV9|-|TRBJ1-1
CASSEKQGASTEAFF
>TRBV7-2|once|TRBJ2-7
CASSSLSAGSPYEQYF
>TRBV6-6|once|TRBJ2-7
CASRELPGGALDEQYF
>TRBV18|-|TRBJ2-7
CASSPPGVYEQYF
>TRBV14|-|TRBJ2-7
CASSQGTGYEQYF
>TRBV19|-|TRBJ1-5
CASSIIGTGGEPQHF
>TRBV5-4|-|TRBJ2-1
CASSPIDRAIGDEQFF
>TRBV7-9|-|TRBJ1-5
CASSYGDDRNQPQHF
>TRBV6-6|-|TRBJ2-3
CASSYTSADTQYF
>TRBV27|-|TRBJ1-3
CASSFGAGDPIYF